These 27 T cell receptor beta chains were sequenced from one sample in a study of regulatory T cells in long-lasting Graves disease. Described time point: newly diagnosed GD, antithyroid drugs for less than 3 months. After RNA was extracted from PBMCs, the TCR library was made from it. Both iRepertoire HTBI primers and Arm-PCR of CDR3 regions were used to build the TCR beta libraries. TCRdb re-derived calls from the multiplex PCR reads in MiXCR, one entry per CDR3 protein. The profile shows some 350,000 distinct CDR3 sequences, roughly 16% of them singletons. The data also belong to a second study, concerning T cells in Graves' hyperthyroidism and ophthalmopathy.

The sequencing here drew on peripheral blood mononuclear cells (PBMCs), taken at new diagnosis, from a patient treated with antithyroid drugs. Source of these receptors: a woman under 30 with Graves disease.

This clonotype appeared many times. The chain combines TRBV7-3 with TRBJ2-1; 8 bases are shared with TRBD1. The ends lost 5 bases at V and 7 bases at J; junction bases unmatched: 1. CDR1 is SGHTA, CDR2 FQGTGA, per germline. CDR3 length: 12 amino acids. The CDR3 protein is CASSDRGNEQFF. For the CDR3, the DNA is TGTGCCAGCAGCGACAGGGGAAATGAGCAGTTCTTC.

Details on this clonotype: A far larger clone differs by one base, so this is likely a read error. The CDR3 DNA sequence: TGTGCCAGCAGCCAAGATATCCAGGGGGTTCGGGATGGCTACACCTTC. Protein: CASSQDIQGVRDGYTF. This chain joins TRBV2 and TRBJ1-2; 7 positions agree with TRBD1. Germline lookup yields CDR1 SNHLY and CDR2 FYNNEI. The CDR3 spans 16 residues. V shed 6 bases and J 6 bases; nucleotides not matched to a gene: 16.

Ten or more counts support this clonotype. The chain has TRBV30 and TRBJ2-3; 12 bases map to TRBD2. V shed 0 bases and J 3 bases; nucleotides not matched to a gene: 1. The CDR3 spans 15 residues. Germline V gene data show CDR1 as GTSNPN and CDR2 as SVGIG (reference sequence). The CDR3 nucleotides are TGTGCCTGGAGTGTAGGGACTAGCGGGACAGATACGCAGTATTTT. Translating it yields CAWSVGTSGTDTQYF. The whole variable domain, filled in from reference TRBV30 and TRBJ2-3, reads SQTIHQWPATLVQPVGSPLSLECTVEGTSNPNLYWYRQAAGRGLQLLFYSVGIGQISSEVPQNLSASRPQDRQFILSSKKLLLSDSGFYLCAWSVGTSGTDTQYFGPGTRLTVL.

In the case of this clonotype: This clone may be a read error of a much larger clone one base away. The J gene is TRBJ1-2, the V gene TRBV28; TRBD1 might be the D (6 bases). The CDR3 contains 15 residues. The germline V and J ends were trimmed by 3 bases and 3 bases, with 14 bases remaining between them. Per the germline V gene, CDR1 is MDHEN and CDR2 is SYDVKM. The CDR3 DNA reads TGTGCCAGCAGTTTGAAACAGGGTCGAGACTATGGCTACACCTTC. It codes for CASSLKQGRDYGYTF.

This clonotype showed up many times. The V call is TRBV9, the J call TRBJ2-1; 11 nucleotides align to TRBD1. Germline lookup yields CDR1 SGDLS and CDR2 YYNGEE. V trimming: 1 base; J trimming: 4 bases; junction bases outside the gene matches: 4. The CDR3 runs 16 residues. The CDR3, as DNA: TGTGCCAGCAGCGTATATGGGACAGGGGGTTACAATGAGCAGTTCTTC. It yields the protein CASSVYGTGGYNEQFF.

This clonotype showed up many times. The chain combines TRBV7-3 with TRBJ2-3; TRBD1 agrees at 8 bases. Germline trimming cut 5 bases from V and 6 bases from J; bases unmatched to any gene: 7. Germline V gives CDR1 SGHTA, CDR2 FQGTGA. The CDR3 is 14 amino acids. CDR3 in amino acids: CASSPPGGRDTQYF. CDR3 DNA: TGTGCCAGCAGCCCCCCAGGGGGCAGGGATACGCAGTATTTT.

This clonotype has a count of ten or more. V usage is TRBV6-2 or TRBV6-3 and J usage is TRBJ2-1; unclear D gene. This CDR3 spans 12 amino acids. V was shortened by 3 bases and J by 8 bases, with 8 bases between the two germline ends. The germline CDR1 and CDR2 sequences are MNHEY and SVGEGT. Written as DNA, the CDR3 is TGTGCCAGCAGTTATATTGGAGATGAGCAGTTCTTC. Translation: CASSYIGDEQFF.

The J gene is TRBJ2-2, the V gene TRBV5-1; TRBD2 agrees at 8 bases. Germline CDR1 is SGHRS and CDR2 is YFSETQ. This CDR3 has 15 residues. Trimming removed 0 bases from V and 4 bases from J; junction bases left unmatched: 2. The CDR3 DNA sequence: TGCGCCAGCAGCTTGGAACTAGCGGTCACCGGGGAGCTGTTTTTT. This gives the protein CASSLELAVTGELFF.

The gene calls are TRBV5-6 and TRBJ2-1; D remains unclear. V lost 2 bases to trimming and J lost 0 bases, with 9 bases between them. Germline V gene data show CDR1 as SGHDT and CDR2 as YYEEEE. This CDR3 has 15 residues. In DNA form, the CDR3 reads TGTGCCAGCAGCTTCGGAGCGAGCTCCTACAATGAGCAGTTCTTC. Protein sequence: CASSFGASSYNEQFF. The full variable domain, completed using reference TRBV5-6 and TRBJ2-1, is DAGVTQSPTHLIKTRGQQVTLRCSPKSGHDTVSWYQQALGQGPQFIFQYYEEEERQRGNFPDRFSGHQFPNYSSELNVNALLLGDSALYLCASSFGASSYNEQFFGPGTRLTVL.

This clonotype was observed many times. The V and J genes are TRBV3-1 and TRBJ2-7; 8 bases map to TRBD1. The CDR3 has 16 amino acids. CDR1 and CDR2 from the germline V gene are LGHDT and YNNKEL (reference sequence). Trimming removed 3 bases from V and 0 bases from J; junction bases left unmatched: 7. CDR3 sequence reads: CASSQRRTGISYEQYF. The CDR3 nucleotides read TGTGCCAGCAGCCAGAGGCGGACAGGGATCTCCTACGAGCAGTACTTC.

This clonotype came up many times. The gene calls are TRBV18 and TRBJ2-7; either TRBD1 or TRBD2 may fit D (6 bases each). The germline CDR1 and CDR2 sequences are KGHSH and LQKENI. V lost 2 bases, J lost 0 bases, and 11 bases lay in between. CDR3 length equals 15 residues. DNA of the CDR3: TGTGCCAGCTCACCAAGGGGGGCAAGCTCCTACGAGCAGTACTTC. Translated, it gives CASSPRGASSYEQYF.

In its sample, this clonotype was seen many times. The V and J genes are TRBV5-1 and TRBJ2-5; 8 positions agree with TRBD1. CDR3 size: 15 residues. The junction had 9 bases not matched to a gene; V was cut back by 3 bases and J by 5 bases. Germline values: CDR1 SGHRS, CDR2 YFSETQ. CDR3 coding DNA: TGCGCCAGCAGCTCGACGGACAGGGCGGCGGAGACCCAGTACTTC. Its translation is CASSSTDRAAETQYF. Supplemented by reference TRBV5-1 and TRBJ2-5, the full variable domain reads KAGVTQTPRYLIKTRGQQVTLSCSPISGHRSVSWYQQTPGQGLQFLFEYFSETQRNKGNFPGRFSGRQFSNSRSEMNVSTLELGDSALYLCASSSTDRAAETQYFGPGTRLLVL.

This clonotype was seen ten or more times. V is TRBV12-3 or TRBV12-4 and J is TRBJ2-1; the match to TRBD2 covers 9 bases. The CDR3 extends over 15 amino acids. The V gene end was trimmed by 6 bases and the J gene end by 4 bases; junction bases not matched to a gene: 7. The CDR3 nucleotides read TGTGCCAGCAGCCCTAGCGGGATTAAGTACAATGAGCAGTTCTTC. Its translation is CASSPSGIKYNEQFF.

V usage is TRBV19 and J usage is TRBJ2-3; perhaps TRBD1 as D (6 bases). V lost 6 bases and J lost 0, with 16 bases in between. Germline lookup yields CDR1 LNHDA and CDR2 SQIVND (reference sequence). CDR3 length: 16 amino acids. CDR3 residues: CASRRQVSTSTDTQYF. The DNA for the CDR3 is TGTGCCAGTAGAAGACAGGTATCTACTAGCACAGATACGCAGTATTTT.

This clonotype has just a few counts. The chain links TRBV4-1 to TRBJ2-3; D is possibly TRBD1 (5 bases). The germline V and J ends were trimmed by 0 bases and 6 bases, with 10 bases remaining between them. The germline gives CDR1 MGHRA, CDR2 YSYEKL. The CDR3 sequence is 14 residues long. The CDR3 spells CASSQDRVFDTQYF. The CDR3 DNA reads TGCGCCAGCAGCCAAGACAGGGTTTTTGATACGCAGTATTTT.

Details on this clonotype: One base separates it from a far larger clone, so it is likely a read error. The chain has TRBV5-1 and TRBJ1-1, with D perhaps TRBD1 (5 bases). The CDR3 length is 12 residues. Germline V CDR1 and CDR2: SGHRS, YFSETQ. The CDR3 is CASSQTVTGAFF. For the CDR3, the DNA is TGTGCCAGCAGCCAGACAGTAACCGGAGCTTTCTTT.

This clonotype was observed a handful of times. V is TRBV10-1 and J is TRBJ2-3; D possibly corresponds to TRBD2 (5 bases). Trimming removed 3 bases from V and 0 bases from J, with 10 bases in between. The germline V gene has CDR1 WNHNN and CDR2 SYGVQD (reference sequence). This CDR3 is 15 amino acids long. Written as DNA, the CDR3 is TGCGCCAGCAGTGACACCGGGATGAGCACAGATACGCAGTATTTT. Protein product: CASSDTGMSTDTQYF.

Ten or more counts support this clonotype. V gene TRBV2 combines with J gene TRBJ1-5; a possible D gene is TRBD1 (6 bases). V was pared by 5 bases and J by 5 bases, with 7 bases between. Germline V CDR1 and CDR2: SNHLY, FYNNEI. CDR3 length: 12 amino acids. CDR3 DNA sequence: TGTGCCAGCAGTCGGACAGATCAGCCCCAGCATTTT. Translation: CASSRTDQPQHF.

This clonotype occurred many times. The V call is TRBV7-9, the J call TRBJ2-3, with TRBD2 matching over 10 bases. From germline, CDR1 is SEHNR and CDR2 FQNEAQ (reference sequence). The CDR3 loop spans 15 amino acids. The V segment lost 6 bases and the J segment 0 bases; nucleotides outside the gene matches: 3. The CDR3 DNA reads TGTGCCAGCAGTGTACTAGCGGGAAGCACAGATACGCAGTATTTT. Translation: CASSVLAGSTDTQYF.

The table lists this clonotype with many counts. This chain uses TRBV27 with TRBJ2-3, with TRBD2 matching 9 bases. The ends lost 8 bases at V and 3 bases at J; junction bases unmatched: 9. The germline CDR1 and CDR2 sequences are MNHEY and SMNVEV (reference sequence). This CDR3 has 15 amino acids. Here the CDR3 reads CASGTGTSLTDTQYF. The CDR3 coding sequence is TGTGCCAGCGGTACCGGGACTAGCTTGACAGATACGCAGTATTTT.

This clonotype has a count of ten or more. V is TRBV2 and J is TRBJ2-1, with D possibly TRBD2 on 5 matching bases. CDR1 SNHLY and CDR2 FYNNEI come from the germline V gene. V shed 1 base and J shed 9 bases, with 10 bases lying between them. The CDR3 consists of 13 residues. CDR3 protein: CASSEVSAGEQFF. In nucleotides, the CDR3 is TGTGCCAGCAGTGAAGTTTCGGCGGGTGAGCAGTTCTTC.

The chain combines TRBV7-9 with TRBJ2-7, with 12 bases matching TRBD2. V lost 6 bases, J lost 4 bases, and 7 bases stayed unmatched. CDR1 is SEHNR, CDR2 FQNEAQ, per germline (reference sequence). This CDR3 contains 15 residues. DNA of the CDR3: TGTGCCAGCAGTGAGAGGCTAGCGGGAGGGTACGAGCAGTACTTC. Translating gives CASSERLAGGYEQYF.

This clonotype has more than one count but fewer than ten. The V call is TRBV28, the J call TRBJ1-5; weak D call: TRBD1 (5 bases). Germline V gene sequence: CDR1 MDHEN, CDR2 SYDVKM. V was trimmed by 6 bases and J by 11 bases, leaving 17 bases between them. The CDR3 is 13 residues long. In nucleotides, the CDR3 is TGTGCCAGCAGACCGTGGGACCCCAGGGCCCAGCATTTT. Protein sequence: CASRPWDPRAQHF.

The chain employs TRBV7-3 and TRBJ2-2; 11 positions match TRBD1. The CDR3 contains 17 residues. Germline assignment: CDR1 SGHTA and CDR2 FQGTGA. V was clipped by 1 base and J by 7 bases; unmatched bases: 8. The DNA for the CDR3 is TGTGCCAGCAGCTTAAGCGGGACAGGGGGGTTCGGCGGGGAGCTGTTTTTT. Protein: CASSLSGTGGFGGELFF.

This clonotype was detected many times. J is TRBJ1-3 and V is TRBV27; D ambiguous. V was shortened by 3 bases and J by 0 bases, with 12 bases between the two germline ends. This CDR3 contains 16 residues. Germline V gives CDR1 MNHEY, CDR2 SMNVEV (reference sequence). CDR3 sequence: CASSFGDIRSGNTIYF. The CDR3 DNA sequence: TGTGCCAGCAGTTTTGGCGACATCCGCTCTGGAAACACCATATATTTT.

This clonotype was counted between two and nine times. The J gene is TRBJ1-5, the V gene TRBV19; no reliable D call. V was pared by 1 base and J by 1 base, with 8 bases between. This CDR3 is 15 amino acids long. Germline CDR1 LNHDA, CDR2 SQIVND (reference sequence). The CDR3 DNA reads as TGTGCCAGTAGTATAGCTGGGTGGAGCAATCAGCCCCAGCATTTT. Residues: CASSIAGWSNQPQHF.

This clonotype was observed a few times. A much larger clonotype is one base distant, so this may be a read error. V and J are TRBV3-1 and TRBJ1-1, with D uncertain. The germline V gene encodes CDR1 LGHDT and CDR2 YNNKEL (reference sequence). The CDR3 loop spans 13 amino acids. DNA of the CDR3: TGTGCCTGCAGCCAAGTAACGGGAGCTCGAGCTTTCTTT. This codes for CACSQVTGARAFF.